These 20 T cell receptor beta chains were sequenced from one sample in a study of breast tumors, draining lymph nodes, adjacent tissues. Samples came from axillary lymph nodes draining the breast cancer. TCRdb processed the multiplex PCR reads anew with MiXCR; each CDR3 protein has one entry. This sample has around 230,000 distinct CDR3 sequences; about 34% occur once, and the top ten carry just over 1.4%. The sample was axillary lymph node tissue. Source of these receptors: a female donor with breast cancer. Some clones in this sample may be carry-over from other donors' samples.

This clonotype showed up many times. The chain couples TRBV12-3 or TRBV12-4 to TRBJ1-5; no definite D call. The CDR3 totals 14 residues. V was clipped by 3 bases and J by 2 bases, with 8 bases between them. The CDR3 spells CASSFKVGNQPQHF. CDR3 nucleotides: TGTGCCAGCAGTTTTAAGGTCGGCAATCAGCCCCAGCATTTT.

As for this clonotype: This is likely a read error, given that the CDR3 carries no conserved phenylalanine or tryptophan at its end. Because the CDR3's place on the DNA is in doubt, the DNA is left out and the CDR3 is given as listed by TCRdb. V gene TRBV7-3 combines with J gene TRBJ2-2. The CDR3 has 12 residues if both end residues are counted. Germline CDR1 is SGHTA and CDR2 is FQGTGA. Here the CDR3 reads CASSMNTGELSL.

This clonotype was detected ten times or more. The CDR3: CASSPRAGDEKLFF. The CDR3 coding sequence is TGTGCCAGCTCACCAAGGGCAGGGGATGAAAAACTGTTTTTT. The chain employs TRBV18 and TRBJ1-4, with a possible D match to TRBD1 (6 bases). Per the germline V gene, CDR1 is KGHSH and CDR2 is LQKENI. V shed 2 bases and J shed 6 bases, with 10 bases lying between them. CDR3 length equals 14 residues.

Comments on this clonotype: It may be a read error: a sequence one base away is much more abundant. The J gene is TRBJ2-3, the V gene TRBV7-3, with 11 bases lining up with TRBD2. The CDR3 totals 17 residues. Germline V CDR1 and CDR2: SGHTA, FQGTGA. The CDR3 DNA reads TGTGCCAGCAGCCCATTAGGGACTAGCGGATACACAGATCCGCAGTATTTT. The encoded protein is CASSPLGTSGYTDPQYF. Full variable domain (rest looked up from reference TRBV7-3 and TRBJ2-3): GAGVSQTPSNKVTEKGKYVELRCDPISGHTALYWYRQSLGQGPEFLIYFQGTGAADDSGLPNDRFFAVRPEGSVSTLKIQRTERGDSAVYLCASSPLGTSGYTDPQYFGPGTRLTVL.

The chain recombines TRBV5-1 with TRBJ2-5; D call uncertain. CDR1 is SGHRS, CDR2 YFSETQ, per germline. Trimming shortened V by 3 bases and J by 4 bases, and 7 bases separated the two germline ends. This CDR3 has 12 amino acids. CDR3 loop: CASSSVTETQYF. The CDR3 coding sequence is TGCGCCAGCAGCTCGGTGACAGAGACCCAGTACTTC. The full variable domain, rest sourced from reference TRBV5-1 and TRBJ2-5, is KAGVTQTPRYLIKTRGQQVTLSCSPISGHRSVSWYQQTPGQGLQFLFEYFSETQRNKGNFPGRFSGRQFSNSRSEMNVSTLELGDSALYLCASSSVTETQYFGPGTRLLVL.

This clonotype was found many times. The CDR3 is CAGLSGNTIYF. The CDR3 DNA follows: TGCGCAGGGCTCTCCGGAAACACCATATATTTT. V gene TRBV29-1 combines with J gene TRBJ1-3; a weak D match, TRBD1 (5 bases). CDR3 length: 11 residues. Germline loops: CDR1 SQVTM, CDR2 ANQGSEA.

This clonotype was recorded at least ten times. The chain combines TRBV6-9 with TRBJ1-3; D is undetermined. The germline gives CDR1 MNHGY, CDR2 SVAAGI. The CDR3 extends over 16 amino acids. The V end was cut by 3 bases, the J end by 0 bases, with 12 bases between. Here the CDR3 reads CASSYVRFYSGNTIYF. The CDR3 nucleotides read TGTGCCAGCAGTTACGTCCGGTTCTACTCTGGAAACACCATATATTTT.

Turning to this clonotype: This sequence may be a read error, since a much larger clone differs from it by one base. V usage is TRBV6-4 and J usage is TRBJ1-2; no clear D. This CDR3 comprises 13 residues. Germline V gives CDR1 MRHNA, CDR2 SNTAGT. V was clipped by 6 bases and J by 6 bases, with 14 bases between them. The CDR3 here is CASSQDPGDGYTF. The CDR3 DNA follows: TGTGCCAGCAGCCAGGACCCCGGGGATGGCTACACCTTC.

This clonotype was counted many times. The chain combines TRBV7-9 with TRBJ1-3, with D unclear. This CDR3 is 15 amino acids long. Germline V lookup: CDR1 SEHNR, CDR2 FQNEAQ (reference sequence). V was pared by 1 base and J by 2 bases, with 9 bases between. The CDR3 loop reads CASSLVAGAGNTIYF. CDR3 in DNA: TGTGCCAGCAGCTTAGTGGCGGGAGCTGGAAACACCATATATTTT.

This clonotype came up many times. CDR3 sequence (DNA): TGTGCCAGCAGTTTCCGAGGGGACGAGCAGTACTTC. Protein: CASSFRGDEQYF. The chain carries TRBV12-3 or TRBV12-4 and TRBJ2-7; D may correspond to TRBD1 or TRBD2 (5 bases each). The CDR3 is 12 amino acids. Trimming shortened V by 3 bases and J by 5 bases, and 8 bases separated the two germline ends.

In its sample, this clonotype was seen many times. The gene calls are TRBV6-1 and TRBJ2-3; either TRBD1 or TRBD2 may supply D (5 bases each). The CDR3 runs to 14 residues. Germline loops: CDR1 MNHNS, CDR2 SASEGT. V was shortened by 6 bases and J by 7 bases, with 17 bases between the two germline ends. The CDR3 nucleotides read TGTGCCAGCAGGGGACCCCAAGATTTGAATACGCAGTATTTT. The encoded protein is CASRGPQDLNTQYF.

This clonotype was detected ten times or more. The V gene is TRBV29-1, the J gene TRBJ1-1, with 8 bases identical to TRBD1. The CDR3 contains 13 residues. The junction had 8 bases not matched to a gene; V was cut back by 4 bases and J by 7 bases. The V gene's germline CDR1 is SQVTM and CDR2 ANQGSEA. CDR3 sequence (DNA): TGCAGCGTTGTGGCCAGGGGGCTTAATGAAGCTTTCTTT. Protein sequence: CSVVARGLNEAFF.

Note on this clonotype: A junction boundary mismatches the germline segment, possibly from a read error. V usage is TRBV14 and J usage is TRBJ2-1; tentatively, D is TRBD1 or TRBD2 (6 bases each). Germline V lookup: CDR1 SGHDN, CDR2 FVKESK. CDR3 size: 14 residues. CDR3 region: CASSQLGAGNEQFF. The CDR3 nucleotides are TGTGCAAGCAGCCAATTGGGGGCGGGGAATGAGCAGTTCTTC.

This clonotype appeared many times. The chain joins TRBV5-1 to TRBJ2-2, with D perhaps matching TRBD2 (5 bases). From germline, CDR1 is SGHRS and CDR2 YFSETQ. V lost 2 bases and J 3 bases, leaving 8 bases between the germline ends. This CDR3 region has 14 residues. CDR3 sequence reads: CASSFEGDTGELFF. The CDR3 DNA reads as TGCGCCAGCAGCTTTGAGGGAGACACCGGGGAGCTGTTTTTT.

Notes on this clonotype: The junction differs from germline at one of its ends, possibly a read error. The chain has TRBV29-1 and TRBJ1-2; D uncertain. The CDR3 has 11 residues. Germline CDR1 reads SQVTM; CDR2 reads ANQGSEA. CDR3: CSIESHYGYAF. The DNA for the CDR3 is TGCAGCATTGAGTCCCACTATGGCTACGCCTTC. Looking up the rest from reference TRBV29-1 and TRBJ1-2 gives the full variable domain: SAVISQKPSRDICQRGTSLTIQCQVDSQVTMMFWYRQQPGQSLTLIATANQGSEATYESGFVIDKFPISRPNLTFSTLTVSNMSPEDSSIYLCSIESHYGYAFGSGTRLTVV.

At least ten counts were recorded for this clonotype. V is TRBV12-3 or TRBV12-4 and J is TRBJ2-1, with 14 bases identical to TRBD2. The V and J ends lost 5 bases and 6 bases, in that order; junction bases with no gene match: 6. The CDR3 is 16 residues long. The CDR3 coding sequence is TGTGCCAGCAGTCGCGAGACTAGCGGGAGGGCCAATGAGCAGTTCTTC. Translation: CASSRETSGRANEQFF.

The gene calls are TRBV29-1 and TRBJ2-2; 7 nucleotides match TRBD2. This CDR3 spans 16 amino acids. Germline lookup yields CDR1 SQVTM and CDR2 ANQGSEA. The V gene end was trimmed by 1 base and the J gene end by 0 bases; junction bases not matched to a gene: 5. The CDR3, as DNA: TGCAGCGTTGAAGTTAGCGGGCAATCGAACACCGGGGAGCTGTTTTTT. This sequence encodes CSVEVSGQSNTGELFF.

Concerning this clonotype itself: The germline gene is not matched at one end of the junction; a read error may be the cause. The rearrangement links TRBV24-1 to TRBJ1-5; tentatively, D is TRBD1 (5 bases). In germline, CDR1 is KGHDR, CDR2 SFDVKD. CDR3 length: 15 amino acids. CDR3 sequence reads: CATGDDSYSNQPQHF. Here the CDR3 DNA reads TGTGCCACCGGTGACGACAGTTATAGCAATCAACCCCAGCATTTT.

This clonotype has a count of ten or more. This chain links TRBV2 with TRBJ1-1; D is unclear. The CDR3 loop spans 15 amino acids. Trimming cost V 8 bases and J 1 base, with 17 bases left between them. Looked up from germline, CDR1 is SNHLY and CDR2 is FYNNEI. CDR3 loop: CASRRASQQNTEAFF. The CDR3 coding sequence is TGTGCCAGCCGCCGGGCCAGCCAACAGAACACTGAAGCTTTCTTT.

This clonotype was observed many times. The chain joins TRBV9 to TRBJ2-1, with 7 bases that match TRBD2. The CDR3 is made up of 16 amino acids. Germline V gene sequence: CDR1 SGDLS, CDR2 YYNGEE. With 0 bases clipped from V and 7 bases from J, the junction kept 10 bases outside the gene matches. CDR3: CASSVGGGSMGNEQFF. CDR3 in DNA: TGTGCCAGCAGCGTAGGGGGCGGGAGCATGGGAAATGAGCAGTTCTTC.